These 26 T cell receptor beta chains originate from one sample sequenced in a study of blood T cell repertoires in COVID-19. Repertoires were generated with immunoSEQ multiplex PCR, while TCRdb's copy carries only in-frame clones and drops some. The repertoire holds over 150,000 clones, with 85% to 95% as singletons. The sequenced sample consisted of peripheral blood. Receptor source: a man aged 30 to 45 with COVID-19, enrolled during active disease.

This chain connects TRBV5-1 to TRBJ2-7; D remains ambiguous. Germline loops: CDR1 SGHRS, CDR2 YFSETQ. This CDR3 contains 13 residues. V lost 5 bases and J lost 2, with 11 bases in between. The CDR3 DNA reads TGCGCCAGCAGGCATGAGTCCCCCTACGAGCAGTACTTC. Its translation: CASRHESPYEQYF.

DNA of the CDR3: TGCGCCAGCAGCTTGGGGGGGCTCTACAATGAGCAGTTCTTC. It codes for CASSLGGLYNEQFF. The V and J genes are TRBV5-1 and TRBJ2-1, with a weak D call TRBD1 (6 bases). Trimming removed 0 bases from V and 3 bases from J, with 7 bases in between. Germline V CDR1 and CDR2: SGHRS, YFSETQ. CDR3 length: 14 amino acids.

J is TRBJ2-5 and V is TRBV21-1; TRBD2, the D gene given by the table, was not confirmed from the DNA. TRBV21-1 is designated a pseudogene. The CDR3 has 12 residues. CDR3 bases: TGTGCCAGCAGCAAAGGAGCAGAGACCCAGTACTTC. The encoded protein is CASSKGAETQYF.

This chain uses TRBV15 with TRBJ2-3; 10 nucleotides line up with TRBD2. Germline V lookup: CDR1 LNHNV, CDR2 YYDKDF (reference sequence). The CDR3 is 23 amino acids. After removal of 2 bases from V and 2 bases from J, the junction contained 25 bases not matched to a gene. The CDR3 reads CATSRKTGPLAGAFLEHTDTQYF. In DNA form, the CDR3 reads TGTGCCACCAGCAGAAAGACAGGGCCCCTAGCGGGGGCCTTTCTAGAACACACAGATACGCAGTATTTT.

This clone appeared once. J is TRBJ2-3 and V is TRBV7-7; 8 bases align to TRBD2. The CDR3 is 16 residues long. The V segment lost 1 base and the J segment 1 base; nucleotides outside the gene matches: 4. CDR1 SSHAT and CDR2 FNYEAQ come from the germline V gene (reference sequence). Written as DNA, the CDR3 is TGTGCCAGCAGCTTAGGGGCCGGGGGGGGCACAGATACGCAGTATTTT. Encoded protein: CASSLGAGGGTDTQYF. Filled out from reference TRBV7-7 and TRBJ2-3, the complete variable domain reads GAGVSQSPRYKVTKRGQDVTLRCDPISSHATLYWYQQALGQGPEFLTYFNYEAQPDKSGLPSDRFSAERPEGSISTLTIQRTEQRDSAMYRCASSLGAGGGTDTQYFGPGTRLTVL.

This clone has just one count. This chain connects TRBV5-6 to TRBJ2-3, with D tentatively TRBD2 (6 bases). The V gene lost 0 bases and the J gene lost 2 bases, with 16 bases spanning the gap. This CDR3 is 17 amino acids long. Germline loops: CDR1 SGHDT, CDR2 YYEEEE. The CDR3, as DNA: TGTGCCAGCAGCTTGGTGGGAGGTCCTTCACCCACAGATACGCAGTATTTT. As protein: CASSLVGGPSPTDTQYF.

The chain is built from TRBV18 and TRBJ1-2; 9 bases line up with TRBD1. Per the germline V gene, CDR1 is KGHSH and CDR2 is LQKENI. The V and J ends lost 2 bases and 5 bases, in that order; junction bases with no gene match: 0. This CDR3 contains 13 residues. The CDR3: CASSPGTGYGYTF. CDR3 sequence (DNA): TGTGCCAGCTCACCAGGGACAGGGTATGGCTACACCTTC.

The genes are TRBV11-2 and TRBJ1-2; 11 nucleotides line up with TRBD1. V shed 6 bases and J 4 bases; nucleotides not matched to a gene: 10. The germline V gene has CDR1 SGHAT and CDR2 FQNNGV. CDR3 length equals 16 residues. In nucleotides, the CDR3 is TGTGCCAGCAGACCACCCTTAGGGACAGGGGGCTATGGCTACACCTTC. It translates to CASRPPLGTGGYGYTF.

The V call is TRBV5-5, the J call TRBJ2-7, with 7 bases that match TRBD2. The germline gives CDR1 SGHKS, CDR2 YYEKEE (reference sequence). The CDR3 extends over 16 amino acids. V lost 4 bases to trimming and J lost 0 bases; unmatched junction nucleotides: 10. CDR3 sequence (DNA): TGTGCCAGCAGCCCGGCGGGGAGCGGGGCCTCCTACGAGCAGTACTTC. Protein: CASSPAGSGASYEQYF.

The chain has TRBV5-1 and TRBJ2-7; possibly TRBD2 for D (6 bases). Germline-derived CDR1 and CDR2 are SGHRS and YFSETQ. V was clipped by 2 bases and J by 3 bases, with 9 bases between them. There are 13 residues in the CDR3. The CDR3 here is CASSFGGSYEQYF. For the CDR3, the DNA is TGCGCCAGCAGCTTTGGGGGGAGCTACGAGCAGTACTTC.

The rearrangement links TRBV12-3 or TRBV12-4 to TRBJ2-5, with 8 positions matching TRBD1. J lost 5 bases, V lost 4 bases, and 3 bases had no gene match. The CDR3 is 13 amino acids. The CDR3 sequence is CASSSGGLETQYF. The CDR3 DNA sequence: TGTGCCAGCAGTTCAGGGGGCCTGGAGACCCAGTACTTC.

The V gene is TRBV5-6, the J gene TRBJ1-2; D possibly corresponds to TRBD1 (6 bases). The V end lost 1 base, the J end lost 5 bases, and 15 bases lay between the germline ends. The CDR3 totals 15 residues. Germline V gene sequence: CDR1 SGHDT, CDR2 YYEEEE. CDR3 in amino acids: CASSLRAGDFYGYTF. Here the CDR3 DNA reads TGTGCCAGCAGCTTGAGGGCAGGGGATTTTTATGGCTACACCTTC.

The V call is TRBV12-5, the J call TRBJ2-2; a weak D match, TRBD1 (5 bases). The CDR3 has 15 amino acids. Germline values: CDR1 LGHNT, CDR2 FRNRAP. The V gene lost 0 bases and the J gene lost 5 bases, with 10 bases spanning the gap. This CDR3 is CASGLVLGPTGELFF. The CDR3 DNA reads TGTGCTAGTGGTTTGGTATTGGGGCCTACCGGGGAGCTGTTTTTT.

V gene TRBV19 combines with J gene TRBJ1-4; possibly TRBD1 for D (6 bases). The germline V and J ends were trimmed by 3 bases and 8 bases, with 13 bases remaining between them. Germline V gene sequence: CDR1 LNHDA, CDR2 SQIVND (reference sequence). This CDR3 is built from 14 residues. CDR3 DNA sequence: TGTGCCAGTAGTATTGGGGGCTTGAGGGAAAAACTGTTTTTT. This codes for CASSIGGLREKLFF.

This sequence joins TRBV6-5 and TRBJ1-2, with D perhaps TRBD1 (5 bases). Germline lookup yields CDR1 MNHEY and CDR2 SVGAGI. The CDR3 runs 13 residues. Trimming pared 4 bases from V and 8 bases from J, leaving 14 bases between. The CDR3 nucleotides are TGTGCCAGCAGTTCTCCGACAGCTGGGGGCTACACCTTC. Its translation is CASSSPTAGGYTF.

CDR3 region: CASSMGKGQGMNQPQHF. CDR3 nucleotide sequence: TGTGCCAGTAGTATGGGCAAGGGACAGGGGATGAATCAGCCCCAGCATTTT. This chain uses TRBV19 with TRBJ1-5; 10 nucleotides match TRBD1. The V gene end was trimmed by 3 bases and the J gene end by 4 bases; junction bases not matched to a gene: 9. Looked up from germline, CDR1 is LNHDA and CDR2 is SQIVND (reference sequence). The CDR3 contains 17 residues.

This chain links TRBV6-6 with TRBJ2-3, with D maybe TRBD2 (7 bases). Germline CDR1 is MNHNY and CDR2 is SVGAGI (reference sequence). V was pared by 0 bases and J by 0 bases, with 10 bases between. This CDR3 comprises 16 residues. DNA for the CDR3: TGTGCCAGCAGTTACTCGGGGAGGGGGAGCACAGATACGCAGTATTTT. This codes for CASSYSGRGSTDTQYF.

CDR3 DNA: TGTGCCACCAGCACCAGTCCCTACGAGCAGTACTTC. Protein product: CATSTSPYEQYF. The V and J genes are TRBV15 and TRBJ2-7; D unresolved. Trimming removed 4 bases at V and 2 bases at J, with 6 bases between. CDR1 and CDR2 (germline): LNHNV, YYDKDF (reference sequence). The CDR3 contains 12 residues.

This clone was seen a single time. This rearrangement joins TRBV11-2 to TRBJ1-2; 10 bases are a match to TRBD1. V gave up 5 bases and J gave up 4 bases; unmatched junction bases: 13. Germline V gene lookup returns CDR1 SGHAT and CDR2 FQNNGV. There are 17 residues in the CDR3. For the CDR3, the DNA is TGTGCCAGCAGCCAGAACCGGGGACAGGGGCTCGGCTATGGCTACACCTTC. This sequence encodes CASSQNRGQGLGYGYTF.

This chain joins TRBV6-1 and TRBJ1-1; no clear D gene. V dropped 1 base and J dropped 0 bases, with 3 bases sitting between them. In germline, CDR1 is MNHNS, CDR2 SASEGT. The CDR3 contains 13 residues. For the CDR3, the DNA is TGTGCCAGCAGTGAAGGGCTGAACACTGAAGCTTTCTTT. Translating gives CASSEGLNTEAFF.

The CDR3 nucleotides are TGTGCCAGCAGCCCCCCAGGGGGATATGGCTACACCTTC. The encoded protein is CASSPPGGYGYTF. V usage is TRBV6-5 and J usage is TRBJ1-2; TRBD1 agrees at 7 bases. The CDR3 loop spans 13 amino acids. Germline V gene sequence: CDR1 MNHEY, CDR2 SVGAGI. The junction had 6 bases not matched to a gene; V was cut back by 6 bases and J by 5 bases.

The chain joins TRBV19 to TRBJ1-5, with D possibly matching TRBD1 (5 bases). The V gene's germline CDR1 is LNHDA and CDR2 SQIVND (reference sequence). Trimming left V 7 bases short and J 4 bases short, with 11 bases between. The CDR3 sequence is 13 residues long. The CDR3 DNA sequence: TGTGCCAGTAATAGGGGCGCGAATCAGCCCCAGCATTTT. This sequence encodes CASNRGANQPQHF.

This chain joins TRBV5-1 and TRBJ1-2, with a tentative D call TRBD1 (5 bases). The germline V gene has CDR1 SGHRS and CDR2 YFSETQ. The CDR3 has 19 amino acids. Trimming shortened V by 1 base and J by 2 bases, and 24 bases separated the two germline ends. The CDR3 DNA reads TGCGCCAGCAGCTTGAGTAATTCCCAGGGACTGCAATTCAACTATGGCTACACCTTC. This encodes CASSLSNSQGLQFNYGYTF.

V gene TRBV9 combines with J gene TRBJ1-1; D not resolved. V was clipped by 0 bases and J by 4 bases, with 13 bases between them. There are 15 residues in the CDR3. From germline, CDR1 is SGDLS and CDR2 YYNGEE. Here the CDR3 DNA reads TGTGCCAGCAGCGTAGTGAGTAGGGCGGGCACTGAAGCTTTCTTT. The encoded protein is CASSVVSRAGTEAFF.

The CDR3 DNA follows: TGTGCCAGCAGCCCTCCAGATTCACCCCTCCACTTT. Translation: CASSPPDSPLHF. This chain uses TRBV4-2 with TRBJ1-6; no definite D call. The CDR3 is made up of 12 amino acids. V was clipped by 4 bases and J by 8 bases, with 6 bases between them. The V gene's germline CDR1 is LGHNA and CDR2 YNFKEQ.

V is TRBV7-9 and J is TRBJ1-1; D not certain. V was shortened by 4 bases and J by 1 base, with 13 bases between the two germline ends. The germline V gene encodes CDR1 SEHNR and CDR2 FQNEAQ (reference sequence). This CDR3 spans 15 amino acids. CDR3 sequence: CASSSRTATNTEAFF. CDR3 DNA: TGTGCCAGCAGCTCTCGGACTGCAACGAACACTGAAGCTTTCTTT.